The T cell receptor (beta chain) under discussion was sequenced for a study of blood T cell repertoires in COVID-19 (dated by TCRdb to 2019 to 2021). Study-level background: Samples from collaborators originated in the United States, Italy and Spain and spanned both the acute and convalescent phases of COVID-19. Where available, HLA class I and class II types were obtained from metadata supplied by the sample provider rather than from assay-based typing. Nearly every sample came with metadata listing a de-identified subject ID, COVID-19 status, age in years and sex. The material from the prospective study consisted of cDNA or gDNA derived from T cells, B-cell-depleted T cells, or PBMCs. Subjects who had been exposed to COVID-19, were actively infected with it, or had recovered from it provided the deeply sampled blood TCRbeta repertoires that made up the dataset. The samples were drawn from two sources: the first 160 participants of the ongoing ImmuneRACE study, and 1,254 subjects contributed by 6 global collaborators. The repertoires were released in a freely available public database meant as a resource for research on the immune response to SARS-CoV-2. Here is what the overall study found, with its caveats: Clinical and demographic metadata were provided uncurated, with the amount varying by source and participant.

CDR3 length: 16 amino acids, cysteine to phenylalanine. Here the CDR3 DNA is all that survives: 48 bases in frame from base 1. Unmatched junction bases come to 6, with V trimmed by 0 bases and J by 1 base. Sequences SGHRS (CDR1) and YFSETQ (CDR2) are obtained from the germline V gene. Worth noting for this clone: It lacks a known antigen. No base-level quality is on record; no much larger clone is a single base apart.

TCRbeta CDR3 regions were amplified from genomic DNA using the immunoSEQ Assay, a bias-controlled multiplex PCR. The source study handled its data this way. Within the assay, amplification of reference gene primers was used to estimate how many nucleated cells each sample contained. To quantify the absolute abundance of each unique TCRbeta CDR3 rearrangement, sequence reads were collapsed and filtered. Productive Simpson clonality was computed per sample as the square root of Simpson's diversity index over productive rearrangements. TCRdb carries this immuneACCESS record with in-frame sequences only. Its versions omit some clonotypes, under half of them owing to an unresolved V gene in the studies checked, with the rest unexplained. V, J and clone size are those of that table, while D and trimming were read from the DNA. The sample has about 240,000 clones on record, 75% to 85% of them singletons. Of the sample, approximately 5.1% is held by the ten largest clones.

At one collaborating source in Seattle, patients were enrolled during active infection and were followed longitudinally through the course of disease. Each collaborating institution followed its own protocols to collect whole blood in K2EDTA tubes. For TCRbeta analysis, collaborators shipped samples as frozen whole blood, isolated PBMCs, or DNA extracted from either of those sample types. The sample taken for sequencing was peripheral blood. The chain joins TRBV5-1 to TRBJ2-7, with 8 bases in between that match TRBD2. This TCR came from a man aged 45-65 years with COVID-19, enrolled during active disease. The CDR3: CASSLEPSGSSYEQYF. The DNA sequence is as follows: TGCGCCAGCAGCTTGGAACCTAGCGGGTCATCCTACGAGCAGTACTTC.